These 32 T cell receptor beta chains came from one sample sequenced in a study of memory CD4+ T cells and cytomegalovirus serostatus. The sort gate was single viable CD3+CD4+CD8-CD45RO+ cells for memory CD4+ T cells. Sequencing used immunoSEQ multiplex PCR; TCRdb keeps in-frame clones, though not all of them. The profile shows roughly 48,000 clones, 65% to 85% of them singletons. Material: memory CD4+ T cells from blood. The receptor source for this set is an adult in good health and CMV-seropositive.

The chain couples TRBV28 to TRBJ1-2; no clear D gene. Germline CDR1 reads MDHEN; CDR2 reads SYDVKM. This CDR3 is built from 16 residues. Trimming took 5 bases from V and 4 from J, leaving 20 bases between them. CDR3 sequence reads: CASSTPRWVYFYGYTF. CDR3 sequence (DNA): TGTGCCAGCAGTACCCCTCGGTGGGTATACTTCTATGGCTACACCTTC.

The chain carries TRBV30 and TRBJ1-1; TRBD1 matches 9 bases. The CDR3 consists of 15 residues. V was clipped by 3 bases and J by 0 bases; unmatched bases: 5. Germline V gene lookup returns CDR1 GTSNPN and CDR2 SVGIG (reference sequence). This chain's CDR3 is CAWRHRGRMNTEAFF. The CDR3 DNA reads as TGTGCCTGGAGACACAGGGGGCGAATGAACACTGAAGCTTTCTTT.

The CDR3 sequence is CASSVTGVGADTQYF. As DNA, the CDR3 is TGTGCCAGCAGCGTTACAGGCGTCGGGGCAGATACGCAGTATTTT. The V gene is TRBV5-6, the J gene TRBJ2-3; possibly TRBD1 or TRBD2 for D (5 bases each). Deletions cut 4 bases from V and 4 bases from J, with 16 bases between. Per germline, CDR1 SGHDT and CDR2 YYEEEE. CDR3 length equals 15 residues. The whole variable domain, filled in from reference TRBV5-6 and TRBJ2-3, reads DAGVTQSPTHLIKTRGQQVTLRCSPKSGHDTVSWYQQALGQGPQFIFQYYEEEERQRGNFPDRFSGHQFPNYSSELNVNALLLGDSALYLCASSVTGVGADTQYFGPGTRLTVL.

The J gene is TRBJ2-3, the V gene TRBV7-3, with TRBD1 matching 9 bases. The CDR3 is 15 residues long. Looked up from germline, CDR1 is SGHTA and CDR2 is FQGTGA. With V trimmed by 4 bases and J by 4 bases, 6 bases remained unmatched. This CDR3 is CASSSGQGLADTQYF. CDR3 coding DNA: TGTGCCAGCAGCTCAGGACAGGGGTTAGCAGATACGCAGTATTTT.

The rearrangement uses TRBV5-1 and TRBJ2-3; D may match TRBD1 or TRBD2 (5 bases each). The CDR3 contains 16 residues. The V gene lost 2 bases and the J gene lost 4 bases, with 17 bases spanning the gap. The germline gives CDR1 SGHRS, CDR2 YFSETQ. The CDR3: CASSFGTTLLADTQYF. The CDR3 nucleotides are TGCGCCAGCAGCTTTGGGACCACGTTGTTGGCAGATACGCAGTATTTT.

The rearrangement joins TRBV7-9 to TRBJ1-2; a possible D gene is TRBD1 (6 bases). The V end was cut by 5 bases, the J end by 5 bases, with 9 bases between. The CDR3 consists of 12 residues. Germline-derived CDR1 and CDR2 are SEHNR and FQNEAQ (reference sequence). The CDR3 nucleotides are TGTGCCAGCAGCGCCGGACAGTATGGCTACACCTTC. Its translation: CASSAGQYGYTF.

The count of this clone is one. The CDR3 DNA reads as TGTGCCAGCAGCCTACGACAGAATCGGGCAGGCGAGCAGTACTTC. It specifies CASSLRQNRAGEQYF. The rearrangement links TRBV7-2 to TRBJ2-7; possibly TRBD1 for D (5 bases). Germline CDR1 SGHTA, CDR2 FQGNSA. Trimming took off 5 bases at V and 6 bases at J, with 20 bases between the two ends. This CDR3 contains 15 residues.

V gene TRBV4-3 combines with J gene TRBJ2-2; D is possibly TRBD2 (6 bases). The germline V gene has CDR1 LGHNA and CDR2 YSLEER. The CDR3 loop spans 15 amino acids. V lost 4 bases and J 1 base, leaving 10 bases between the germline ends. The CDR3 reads CASSPDYLNTGELFF. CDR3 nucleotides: TGCGCCAGCAGCCCGGACTACCTGAACACCGGGGAGCTGTTTTTT.

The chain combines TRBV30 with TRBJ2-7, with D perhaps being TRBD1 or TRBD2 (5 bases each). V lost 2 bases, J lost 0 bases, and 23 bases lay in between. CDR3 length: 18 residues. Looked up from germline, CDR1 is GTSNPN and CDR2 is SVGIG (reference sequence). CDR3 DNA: TGTGCCTGGAGTCCCCCAGGGCAGGGACGCTGGTCCTCCTACGAGCAGTACTTC. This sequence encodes CAWSPPGQGRWSSYEQYF.

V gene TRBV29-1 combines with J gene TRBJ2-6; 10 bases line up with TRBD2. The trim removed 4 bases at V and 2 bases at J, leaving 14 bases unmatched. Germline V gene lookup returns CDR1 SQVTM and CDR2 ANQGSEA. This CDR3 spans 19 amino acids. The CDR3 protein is CSVVTGTSARGPGANVLTF. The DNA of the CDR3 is TGCAGCGTTGTAACCGGGACTAGCGCCCGAGGCCCTGGGGCCAACGTCCTGACTTTC. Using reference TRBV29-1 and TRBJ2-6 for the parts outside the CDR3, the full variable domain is SAVISQKPSRDICQRGTSLTIQCQVDSQVTMMFWYRQQPGQSLTLIATANQGSEATYESGFVIDKFPISRPNLTFSTLTVSNMSPEDSSIYLCSVVTGTSARGPGANVLTFGAGSRLTVL.

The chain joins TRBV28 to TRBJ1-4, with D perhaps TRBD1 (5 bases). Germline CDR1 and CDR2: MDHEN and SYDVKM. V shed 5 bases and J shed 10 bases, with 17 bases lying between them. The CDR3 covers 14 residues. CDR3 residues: CASSPPGGDRKLFF. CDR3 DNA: TGTGCCAGCAGTCCCCCGGGGGGGGACCGAAAACTGTTTTTT.

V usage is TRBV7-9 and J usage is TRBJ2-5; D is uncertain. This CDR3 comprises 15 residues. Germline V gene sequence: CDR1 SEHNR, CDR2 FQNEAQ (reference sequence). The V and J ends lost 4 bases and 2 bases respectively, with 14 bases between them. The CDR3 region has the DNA TGTGCCAGCAGCTCCCGTGGCACCTGGCAAGAGACCCAGTACTTC. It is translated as CASSSRGTWQETQYF.

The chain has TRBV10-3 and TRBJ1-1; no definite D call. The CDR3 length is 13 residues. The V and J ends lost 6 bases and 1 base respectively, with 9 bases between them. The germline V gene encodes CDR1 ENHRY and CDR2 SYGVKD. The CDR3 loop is CAIRGAWNTEAFF. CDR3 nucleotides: TGTGCCATCAGGGGCGCCTGGAACACTGAAGCTTTCTTT.

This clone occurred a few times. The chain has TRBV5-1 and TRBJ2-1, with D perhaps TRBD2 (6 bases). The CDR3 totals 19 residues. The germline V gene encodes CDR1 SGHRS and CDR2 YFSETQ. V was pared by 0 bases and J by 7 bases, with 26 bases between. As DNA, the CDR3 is TGCGCCAGCAGCTTGGCTCCCCGGGGTGGGCAGTCAGGAGGGAATGAGCAGTTCTTC. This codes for CASSLAPRGGQSGGNEQFF.

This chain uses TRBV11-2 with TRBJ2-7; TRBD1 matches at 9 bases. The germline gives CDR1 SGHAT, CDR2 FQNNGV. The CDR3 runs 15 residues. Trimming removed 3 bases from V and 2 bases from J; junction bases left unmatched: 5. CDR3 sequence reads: CASSLDRGSPYEQYF. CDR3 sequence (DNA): TGTGCCAGCAGCTTGGACAGGGGATCTCCCTACGAGCAGTACTTC.

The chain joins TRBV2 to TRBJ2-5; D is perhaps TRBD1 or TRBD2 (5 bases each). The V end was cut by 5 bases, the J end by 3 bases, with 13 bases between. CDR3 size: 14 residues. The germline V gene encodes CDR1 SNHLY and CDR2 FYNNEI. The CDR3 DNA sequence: TGTGCCAGCAGTACCTTGTGGGGGAAAGAGACCCAGTACTTC. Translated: CASSTLWGKETQYF.

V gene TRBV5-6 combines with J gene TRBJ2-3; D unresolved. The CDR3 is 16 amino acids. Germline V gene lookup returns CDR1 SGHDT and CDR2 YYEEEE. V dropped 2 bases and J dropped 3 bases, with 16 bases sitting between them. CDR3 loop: CASSFLQVRLTDTQYF. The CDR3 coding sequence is TGTGCCAGCAGCTTTCTGCAGGTTAGGTTAACAGATACGCAGTATTTT. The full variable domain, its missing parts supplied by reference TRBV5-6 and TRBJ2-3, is DAGVTQSPTHLIKTRGQQVTLRCSPKSGHDTVSWYQQALGQGPQFIFQYYEEEERQRGNFPDRFSGHQFPNYSSELNVNALLLGDSALYLCASSFLQVRLTDTQYFGPGTRLTVL.

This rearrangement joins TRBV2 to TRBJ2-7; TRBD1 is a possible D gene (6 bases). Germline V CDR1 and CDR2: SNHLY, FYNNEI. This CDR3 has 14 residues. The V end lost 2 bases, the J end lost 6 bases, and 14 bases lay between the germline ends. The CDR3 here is CASSEFTGNAEQYF. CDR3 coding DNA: TGTGCCAGCAGTGAATTCACAGGGAATGCCGAGCAGTACTTC.

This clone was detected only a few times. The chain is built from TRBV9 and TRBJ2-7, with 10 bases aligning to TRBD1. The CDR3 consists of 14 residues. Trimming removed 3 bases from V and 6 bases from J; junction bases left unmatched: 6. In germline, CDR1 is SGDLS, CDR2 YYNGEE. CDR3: CASSAGTGASEQYF. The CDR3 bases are TGTGCCAGCAGCGCCGGGACAGGGGCATCCGAGCAGTACTTC.

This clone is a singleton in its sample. For the CDR3, the DNA is TGCGCCAGCAGCCAAGGGGCTGCGGGACTATTCTGGACAGATACGCAGTATTTT. It translates to CASSQGAAGLFWTDTQYF. The genes are TRBV4-1 and TRBJ2-3; 7 positions agree with TRBD2. Germline CDR1 MGHRA, CDR2 YSYEKL. There are 18 residues in the CDR3. V was pared by 1 base and J by 3 bases, with 13 bases of the junction left unmatched.

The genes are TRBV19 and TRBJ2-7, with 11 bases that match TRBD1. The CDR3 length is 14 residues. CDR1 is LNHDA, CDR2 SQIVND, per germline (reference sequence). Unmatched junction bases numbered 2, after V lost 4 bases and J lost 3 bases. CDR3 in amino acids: CASSRTGGRYEQYF. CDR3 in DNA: TGTGCCAGTAGTAGGACAGGGGGCCGCTACGAGCAGTACTTC.

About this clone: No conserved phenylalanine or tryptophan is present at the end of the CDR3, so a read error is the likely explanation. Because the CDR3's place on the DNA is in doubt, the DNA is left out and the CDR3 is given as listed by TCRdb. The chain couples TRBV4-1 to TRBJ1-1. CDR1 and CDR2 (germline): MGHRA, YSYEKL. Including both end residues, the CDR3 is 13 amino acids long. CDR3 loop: CASSQNRGLDKDI.

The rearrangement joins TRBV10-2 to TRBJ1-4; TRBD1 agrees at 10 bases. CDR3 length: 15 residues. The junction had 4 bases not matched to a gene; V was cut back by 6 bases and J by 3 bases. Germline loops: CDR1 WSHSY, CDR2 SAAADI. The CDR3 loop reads CASSDRGRSNEKLFF. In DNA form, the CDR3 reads TGCGCCAGCAGCGACAGGGGGCGTTCTAATGAAAAACTGTTTTTT.

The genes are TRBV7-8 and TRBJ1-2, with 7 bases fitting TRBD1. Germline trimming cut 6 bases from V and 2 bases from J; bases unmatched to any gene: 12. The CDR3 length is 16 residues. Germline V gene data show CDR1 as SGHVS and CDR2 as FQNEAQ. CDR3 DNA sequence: TGTGCCAGCAGTCCTTCCCGGGACAGACCGAACTATGGCTACACCTTC. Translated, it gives CASSPSRDRPNYGYTF.

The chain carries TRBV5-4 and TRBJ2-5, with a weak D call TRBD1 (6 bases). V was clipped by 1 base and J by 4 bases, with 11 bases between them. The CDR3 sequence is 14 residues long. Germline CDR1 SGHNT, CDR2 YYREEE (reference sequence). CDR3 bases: TGTGCCAGCAGCTTGAGGGTAGGGGGAGAGACCCAGTACTTC. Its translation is CASSLRVGGETQYF.

The CDR3 region has the DNA TGCGCCAGCAGCCAAGTCTTAGGACAGTTCTACGAGCAGTACTTC. Encoded protein: CASSQVLGQFYEQYF. This chain links TRBV4-1 with TRBJ2-7, with a possible D match to TRBD1 (6 bases). This CDR3 spans 15 amino acids. V gave up 1 base and J gave up 3 bases, with 13 bases separating them. Germline V CDR1 and CDR2: MGHRA, YSYEKL.

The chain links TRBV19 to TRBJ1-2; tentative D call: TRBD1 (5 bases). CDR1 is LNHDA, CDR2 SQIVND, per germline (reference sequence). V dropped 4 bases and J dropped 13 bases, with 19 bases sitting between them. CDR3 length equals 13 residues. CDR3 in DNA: TGTGCCAGTAGTAGGGGCAGGGAAGGACGTATCACCTTC. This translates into CASSRGREGRITF. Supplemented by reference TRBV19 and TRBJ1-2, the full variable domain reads DGGITQSPKYLFRKEGQNVTLSCEQNLNHDAMYWYRQDPGQGLRLIYYSQIVNDFQKGDIAEGYSVSREKKESFPLTVTSAQKNPTAFYLCASSRGREGRITFGSGTRLTVV.

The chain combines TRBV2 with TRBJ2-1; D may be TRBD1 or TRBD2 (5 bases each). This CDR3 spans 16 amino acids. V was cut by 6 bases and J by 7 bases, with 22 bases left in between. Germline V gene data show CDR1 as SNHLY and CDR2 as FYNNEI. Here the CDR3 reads CASRVRFGAVGNEQFF. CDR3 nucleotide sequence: TGTGCCAGCAGGGTCCGTTTCGGGGCGGTAGGGAATGAGCAGTTCTTC.

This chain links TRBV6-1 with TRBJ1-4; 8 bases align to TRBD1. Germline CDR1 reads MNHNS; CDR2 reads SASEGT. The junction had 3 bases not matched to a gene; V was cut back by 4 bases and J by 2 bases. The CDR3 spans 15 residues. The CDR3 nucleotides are TGTGCCAGCAGTGCCCGGACAGGGACTAATGAAAAACTGTTTTTT. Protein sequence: CASSARTGTNEKLFF.

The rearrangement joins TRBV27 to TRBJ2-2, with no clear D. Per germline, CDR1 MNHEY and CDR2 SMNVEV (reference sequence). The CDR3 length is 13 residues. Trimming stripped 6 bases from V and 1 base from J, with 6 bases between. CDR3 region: CASRSWNTGELFF. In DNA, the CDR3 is TGTGCCAGCAGATCGTGGAACACCGGGGAGCTGTTTTTT.

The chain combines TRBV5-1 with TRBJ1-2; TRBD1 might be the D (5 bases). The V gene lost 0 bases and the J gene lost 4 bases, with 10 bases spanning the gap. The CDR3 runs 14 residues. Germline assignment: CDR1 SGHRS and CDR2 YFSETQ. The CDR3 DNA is TGCGCCAGCAGCTTGGGAGGGGCCTCCTATGGCTACACCTTC. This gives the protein CASSLGGASYGYTF. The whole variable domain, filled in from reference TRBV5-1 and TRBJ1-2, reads KAGVTQTPRYLIKTRGQQVTLSCSPISGHRSVSWYQQTPGQGLQFLFEYFSETQRNKGNFPGRFSGRQFSNSRSEMNVSTLELGDSALYLCASSLGGASYGYTFGSGTRLTVV.

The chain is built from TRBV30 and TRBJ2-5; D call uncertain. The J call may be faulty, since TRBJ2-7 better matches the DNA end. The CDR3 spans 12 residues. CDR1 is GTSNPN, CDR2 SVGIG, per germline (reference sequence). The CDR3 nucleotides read TGTGCCTGGAGTTGGAAGGCTGACGAGCAGTACTTC. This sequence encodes CAWSWKADEQYF.